This T cell receptor beta chain came from a study of cytomegalovirus exposure and HLA in healthy donors. Study-wide findings and caveats: As immune exposure information, only CMV serostatus was available. Presence/absence analyses supposed approximately even sequencing depth among donors. The study reported that TCR beta sequences accurately predicted HLA-A and HLA-B alleles in most subjects.

PCR involved 60 Vbeta and 13 Jbeta primers. Using immunoSEQ multiplex PCR, the repertoire was profiled, and TCRdb retains in-frame clones only, with some absent. The listing contains 55,000 to 70,000 clones. Trimming took 4 bases from V and 2 from J; bases not matched to a gene: 2. Germline CDR1 SGHDT, CDR2 YYEEEE. The CDR3 totals 15 residues. As regards this clone: What it recognizes is unknown.

The chain couples TRBV5-6 to TRBJ2-7; TRBD2 matches at 14 bases. Sequences were obtained from PBMCs. The receptor was isolated from a female donor in good health and CMV-seropositive. In DNA, the CDR3 is TGTGCCAGCAGCCGACTAGCGGGGGGGACCTACGAGCAGTACTTC. Protein sequence: CASSRLAGGTYEQYF.